This T cell receptor beta chain emerged from a study of T cell responses to AZD1222 COVID-19 vaccine. Whole-study results and caveats: Following two doses of AZD1222, Spike-specific TCR breadth and depth rose. It was only 6 or 7 AZD1222 recipients who were seropositive at baseline. As reported, nearly half of all spike-specific TCRs target variant regions that are unmutated.

On this clone itself: Its antigen is unknown.

Sequencing was performed with immunoSEQ multiplex PCR; in TCRdb, only in-frame clones are kept and a portion is missing. The table records over 70,000 clones, roughly 88% of them present only once. The source material was peripheral blood, sampled on day 0 of MenACWY control vaccination. The clonotype was recovered from an adult in good health.

This CDR3 is CASSLSTLAEAFF. DNA for the CDR3: TGTGCCAGCAGCTTGTCTACCTTGGCTGAAGCTTTCTTT. The genes are TRBV11-1 and TRBJ1-1; D gene uncertain. V was pared by 3 bases and J by 6 bases, with 11 bases between. The CDR3 covers 13 residues. Germline CDR1 is SGHAT and CDR2 is FQDESV (reference sequence).